This T cell receptor (beta chain) was recovered during a study of shared clonotypes between healthy human individuals. It was CD45RO-negative cells, positively selected for CCR7, that made up naive CD8 cells, with terminally differentiated effector memory CD45RA+ cells excluded. Those who donated, Caucasian adults without exception, all lived in Nashville, Tennessee. CDR1 and CDR2 (germline): PRHDT, FYEKMQ (reference sequence). Trimming took off 6 bases at V and 5 bases at J, with 14 bases between the two ends. This CDR3 region has 14 residues. The repertoire was sequenced with immunoSEQ multiplex PCR; TCRdb's copy has only in-frame clones and lacks some. The profile shows more than 2 million clones, roughly 94% of them singletons.

The specimen sequenced was naive CD8+ T cells sorted from blood. The TCR originated in a man between 18 and 35 years old in good health. The chain has TRBV13 and TRBJ1-5; D is uncertain. The CDR3 sequence: CASRLAGLDQPQHF. In DNA, the CDR3 is TGTGCCAGCAGACTAGCGGGGTTGGATCAGCCCCAGCATTTT.